Below, 14 T cell receptor beta chains from the same sample are listed, as sequenced in a study of graft-versus-host responses after intestinal transplantation. Some clones are missing from TCRdb's copy, which holds only in-frame ones; the method was immunoSEQ multiplex PCR. The data show about 15,000 clones, roughly 35% seen once. The sample in question was alloreactive CD4+ T cells from a mixed lymphocyte reaction culture, obtained before intestinal transplant. Subset noted: CFSE-low proliferating T cells sorted from roughly six-day pre-transplant mixed lymphocyte reaction (GvH or HvG direction). The receptors originated from a human patient who received an intestinal transplant.

This clone is labeled medium-sized. V is TRBV7-2 and J is TRBJ1-2; a weak D match, TRBD1 (6 bases). CDR3 size: 15 residues. Deletions cut 1 base from V and 3 bases from J, with 12 bases between. The germline gives CDR1 SGHTA, CDR2 FQGNSA. CDR3 loop: CASSLERQGYYGYTF. CDR3 bases: TGTGCCAGCAGCTTAGAACGGCAGGGGTACTATGGCTACACCTTC.

The chain is built from TRBV6-1 and TRBJ1-5; D ambiguous. V lost 9 bases, J lost 5 bases, and 14 bases lay in between. Per the germline V gene, CDR1 is MNHNS and CDR2 is SASEGT. This CDR3 region has 13 residues. The CDR3 DNA is TGTGCCAGAACCCGGGTAGTTCATCAGCCCCAGCATTTT. This gives the protein CARTRVVHQPQHF.

A few counts support this clone. This chain links TRBV27 with TRBJ2-7; the match to TRBD2 covers 10 bases. There are 18 residues in the CDR3. Germline assignment: CDR1 MNHEY and CDR2 SMNVEV (reference sequence). J was trimmed by 2 bases and V by 4 bases; bases with no gene match: 14. The chain's CDR3 is CASSSRPPIAGGPYEQYF. In nucleotides, the CDR3 is TGTGCCAGCAGTTCCCGCCCTCCTATAGCGGGGGGCCCCTACGAGCAGTACTTC.

By share of the sample, this clone is medium-sized. V and J are TRBV2 and TRBJ2-1, with 7 bases that match TRBD1. The CDR3 sequence is 15 residues long. With 1 base clipped from V and 5 bases from J, the junction kept 5 bases outside the gene matches. Germline V gene lookup returns CDR1 SNHLY and CDR2 FYNNEI. The CDR3 coding sequence is TGTGCCAGCAGTGAAGGGGCGACAGGGCACAATGAGCAGTTCTTC. Protein: CASSEGATGHNEQFF. Complete variable domain (other parts from reference TRBV2 and TRBJ2-1): EPEVTQTPSHQVTQMGQEVILRCVPISNHLYFYWYRQILGQKVEFLVSFYNNEISEKSEIFDDQFSVERPDGSNFTLKIRSTKLEDSAMYFCASSEGATGHNEQFFGPGTRLTVL.

The chain couples TRBV9 to TRBJ2-1, with 11 bases matching TRBD1. CDR3 size: 16 residues. Germline V gene lookup returns CDR1 SGDLS and CDR2 YYNGEE. J lost 4 bases, V lost 4 bases, and 7 bases had no gene match. CDR3 sequence reads: CASSPRGTGGYNEQFF. For the CDR3, the DNA is TGTGCCAGCAGCCCCCGAGGGACAGGGGGATACAATGAGCAGTTCTTC.

This clone was picked up a small number of times. This rearrangement joins TRBV19 to TRBJ1-1, with 7 positions matching TRBD1. Germline CDR1 LNHDA, CDR2 SQIVND (reference sequence). Trimming cost V 3 bases and J 0 bases; bases outside gene matches: 4. The CDR3 is made up of 15 amino acids. CDR3 in DNA: TGTGCCAGTAGTATCGGGGACAGAATGAACACTGAAGCTTTCTTT. Translated, it gives CASSIGDRMNTEAFF. The variable domain in full, completed from reference TRBV19 and TRBJ1-1, reads DGGITQSPKYLFRKEGQNVTLSCEQNLNHDAMYWYRQDPGQGLRLIYYSQIVNDFQKGDIAEGYSVSREKKESFPLTVTSAQKNPTAFYLCASSIGDRMNTEAFFGQGTRLTVV.

The gene calls are TRBV2 and TRBJ2-5; D might be TRBD1 or TRBD2, each matching 6 bases. Germline V gene data show CDR1 as SNHLY and CDR2 as FYNNEI. This CDR3 has 13 residues. V lost 6 bases and J 5 bases, leaving 13 bases between the germline ends. CDR3 coding DNA: TGTGCCAGCAGGGGGGGCCGGAGGGAGACCCAGTACTTC. It codes for CASRGGRRETQYF.

This clone came up a few times. The CDR3: CASSLAGGRVHEQYF. Written as DNA, the CDR3 is TGTGCCAGCTCACTAGCGGGGGGACGTGTCCACGAGCAGTACTTC. V usage is TRBV18 and J usage is TRBJ2-7, with TRBD2 identical over 10 bases. Germline-derived CDR1 and CDR2 are KGHSH and LQKENI. CDR3 length: 15 amino acids. V lost 4 bases to trimming and J lost 5 bases; unmatched junction nucleotides: 8. The variable domain in full, with the rest retrieved from reference TRBV18 and TRBJ2-7, is NAGVMQNPRHLVRRRGQEARLRCSPMKGHSHVYWYRQLPEEGLKFMVYLQKENIIDESGMPKERFSAEFPKEGPSILRIQQVVRGDSAAYFCASSLAGGRVHEQYFGPGTRLTVT.

This clone was detected a few times. Written as DNA, the CDR3 is TGTGCCAGCAGCTTAACTTCTACCTCCTACAATGAGCAGTTCTTC. Translation gives CASSLTSTSYNEQFF. The V and J genes are TRBV7-2 and TRBJ2-1, with no clear D. The V end was cut by 2 bases, the J end by 0 bases, with 8 bases between. This CDR3 has 15 amino acids. Germline V lookup: CDR1 SGHTA, CDR2 FQGNSA.

The V call is TRBV5-1, the J call TRBJ1-1; D not resolved. Germline V gives CDR1 SGHRS, CDR2 YFSETQ. The V end was cut by 5 bases, the J end by 1 base, with 9 bases between. This CDR3 is 13 amino acids long. Here the CDR3 DNA reads TGCGCCAGCAGTCTCGGAACGAACACTGAAGCTTTCTTT. Residues: CASSLGTNTEAFF.

This chain joins TRBV28 and TRBJ2-4; D tentatively reads TRBD1 or TRBD2 (6 bases each). CDR1 is MDHEN and CDR2 is SYDVKM in the germline V gene. V was clipped by 7 bases and J by 4 bases, with 14 bases between them. This CDR3 contains 14 residues. The CDR3 nucleotides read TGTGCCAGCACCAAAGGGGGGTCTAAAAACATTCAGTACTTC. Translation gives CASTKGGSKNIQYF. Complete variable domain (other parts from reference TRBV28 and TRBJ2-4): DVKVTQSSRYLVKRTGEKVFLECVQDMDHENMFWYRQDPGLGLRLIYFSYDVKMKEKGDIPEGYSVSREKKERFSLILESASTNQTSMYLCASTKGGSKNIQYFGAGTRLSVL.

The table lists this clone with a few counts. V usage is TRBV9 and J usage is TRBJ1-3; D is unresolved. Germline loops: CDR1 SGDLS, CDR2 YYNGEE. V lost 3 bases and J lost 4, with 14 bases in between. This CDR3 region has 15 residues. The CDR3 spells CASSARPGVGNTIYF. CDR3 coding DNA: TGTGCCAGCAGCGCCCGCCCCGGGGTGGGAAACACCATATATTTT.

The chain recombines TRBV2 with TRBJ1-1; perhaps TRBD1 as D (5 bases). The CDR3 is made up of 14 amino acids. CDR1 SNHLY and CDR2 FYNNEI come from the germline V gene. Trimming took off 4 bases at V and 1 base at J, with 10 bases between the two ends. The CDR3 sequence: CASSGAGRNTEAFF. CDR3 DNA sequence: TGTGCCAGCAGTGGGGCAGGGAGGAACACTGAAGCTTTCTTT.

Only a few counts were recorded for this clone. J is TRBJ2-3 and V is TRBV7-7; 14 positions agree with TRBD2. Losses at the gene ends were 3 bases for V and 6 bases for J; bases not matched to a gene: 2. Germline V gene sequence: CDR1 SSHAT, CDR2 FNYEAQ (reference sequence). This CDR3 is built from 15 residues. Here the CDR3 reads CASSLGLAGADTQYF. In nucleotides, the CDR3 is TGTGCCAGCAGCTTGGGACTAGCGGGAGCGGATACGCAGTATTTT.